Listed below are T cell receptor beta chains from one sample, sequenced in a study of cytomegalovirus exposure and HLA in healthy donors. Libraries were prepared by immunoSEQ multiplex PCR; TCRdb keeps only in-frame clonotypes and omits some of them. Seen here are about 220,000 clones, about 93% observed once, and the top ten hold roughly 1%. Sequencing used PBMCs. The receptors were sampled from a woman under 30 in good health and CMV-seronegative. Each CDR3 is given with its conserved first and last residue. Fields, in order: clone size, J gene, V gene, CDR3 protein. Rows give clone size only sometimes, using once, few, many, or a class for an expanded clone.

size: NA
J: TRBJ2-1
V: TRBV28
CDR3: CASSFRFSGNEQFF

size: NA
J: TRBJ2-1
V: TRBV2
CDR3: CARGELAGADEQFF

size: NA
J: TRBJ2-4
V: TRBV5-1
CDR3: CASSKGQDGDIQYF

size: NA
J: TRBJ2-1
V: TRBV5-1
CDR3: CASSLRLAGPNEQFF

size: NA
J: TRBJ1-2
V: TRBV11-2
CDR3: CASSLGGGGQLLPNYGYTF

size: NA
J: TRBJ1-3
V: TRBV19
CDR3: CASSTERRFPGNTIYF

size: NA
J: TRBJ2-7
V: TRBV29-1
CDR3: CSVGETQGRFSYEQYF

size: NA
J: TRBJ2-7
V: TRBV18
CDR3: CASSPTGGQGIEQYF

size: NA
J: TRBJ1-2
V: TRBV6-5
CDR3: CASSYRRGYGYTF

size: NA
J: TRBJ1-1
V: TRBV6-1
CDR3: CASSEQVSTEAFF

size: NA
J: TRBJ1-5
V: TRBV6-5
CDR3: CASRRTGNQPQHF

size: once
J: TRBJ2-3
V: TRBV5-1
CDR3: CASSLGGLADTQYF

size: NA
J: TRBJ2-5
V: TRBV27
CDR3: CASSLGSTGEGWQETQYF

size: NA
J: TRBJ2-7
V: TRBV11-2
CDR3: CASSRANRDRSGEEQYF

size: NA
J: TRBJ1-2
V: TRBV9
CDR3: CASSVESYRVGGYTF

size: NA
J: TRBJ2-3
V: TRBV13
CDR3: CASSPTGLAGGGADTQYF

size: once
J: TRBJ2-1
V: TRBV19
CDR3: CASSILAGVTYNEQFF

size: NA
J: TRBJ2-1
V: TRBV13
CDR3: CASSLDREIGQFF

size: NA
J: TRBJ1-1
V: TRBV6-1
CDR3: CASSDRGRGGSEAFF

size: NA
J: TRBJ1-2
V: TRBV27
CDR3: CASSLSGFYGYTF

size: NA
J: TRBJ1-2
V: TRBV30
CDR3: CAWNMLVYGYTF

size: once
J: TRBJ1-1
V: TRBV6-5
CDR3: CASSYPTSEAFF

size: NA
J: TRBJ1-2
V: TRBV19
CDR3: CASSSPPGTGNYGYTF

size: NA
J: TRBJ1-2
V: TRBV30
CDR3: CAWSPDRGQNYGYTF

size: NA
J: TRBJ1-2
V: TRBV30
CDR3: CAWVPQGYGYTF

size: NA
J: TRBJ1-4
V: TRBV5-1
CDR3: CASSSTGGDEKLFF

size: NA
J: TRBJ2-3
V: TRBV7-9
CDR3: CASSLSDLQYF

size: NA
J: TRBJ1-2
V: TRBV5-4
CDR3: CASSLRPGANYGYTF

size: NA
J: TRBJ1-2
V: TRBV5-1
CDR3: CASSPTPTGGASNYGYTF

size: NA
J: TRBJ2-5
V: TRBV7-9
CDR3: CASSLAPGGQETQYF

size: NA
J: TRBJ2-7
V: TRBV7-8
CDR3: CASSKREQVYEQYF

size: NA
J: TRBJ1-2
V: TRBV6-5
CDR3: CASSYSNRKGGYTF

size: once
J: TRBJ1-1
V: TRBV4-2
CDR3: CASSQDDGDTEAFF

size: NA
J: TRBJ1-2
V: TRBV27
CDR3: CASSFGQNYGYTF

size: NA
J: TRBJ1-1
V: TRBV7-9
CDR3: CASSLTNTEAFF

size: NA
J: TRBJ2-7
V: TRBV30
CDR3: CAWSVGSRGQYF

size: NA
J: TRBJ2-5
V: TRBV6-1
CDR3: CACSGRGRETQYF

size: NA
J: TRBJ1-4
V: TRBV29-1
CDR3: CSVELRGGVEKLFF

size: NA
J: TRBJ1-5
V: TRBV6-1
CDR3: CASSGRTGAKPQHF

size: NA
J: TRBJ1-1
V: TRBV30
CDR3: CALGQATEAFF

size: NA
J: TRBJ2-3
V: TRBV6-1
CDR3: CASSVPSGRKDTQYF

size: NA
J: TRBJ2-1
V: TRBV27
CDR3: CASSSRTGRNEQFF

size: NA
J: TRBJ2-7
V: TRBV5-1
CDR3: CASSFGKRDEQYF

size: NA
J: TRBJ1-1
V: TRBV2
CDR3: CASRNRASGTEAFF

size: once
J: TRBJ2-7
V: TRBV4-2
CDR3: CASSSFRGRGSYEQYF

size: NA
J: TRBJ1-1
V: TRBV7-9
CDR3: CASIRGEIFGLVNTEAFF

size: once
J: TRBJ1-3
V: TRBV27
CDR3: CATSPGHSGNTIYF

size: NA
J: TRBJ1-6
V: TRBV2
CDR3: CASSESRQGSSPLHF

size: NA
J: TRBJ1-1
V: TRBV11-1
CDR3: CASSPERMGVNTEAFF

size: NA
J: TRBJ2-5
V: TRBV30
CDR3: CAWRGAGTSGSRQETQYF

size: NA
J: TRBJ1-1
V: TRBV7-9
CDR3: CASSFQRVNAEAFF

size: NA
J: TRBJ1-5
V: TRBV28
CDR3: CASSRSLNRALEPQHF

size: NA
J: TRBJ1-2
V: TRBV5-1
CDR3: CASSLDPTAGYGYTF

size: once
J: TRBJ2-2
V: TRBV19
CDR3: CASSMVSGGELFF